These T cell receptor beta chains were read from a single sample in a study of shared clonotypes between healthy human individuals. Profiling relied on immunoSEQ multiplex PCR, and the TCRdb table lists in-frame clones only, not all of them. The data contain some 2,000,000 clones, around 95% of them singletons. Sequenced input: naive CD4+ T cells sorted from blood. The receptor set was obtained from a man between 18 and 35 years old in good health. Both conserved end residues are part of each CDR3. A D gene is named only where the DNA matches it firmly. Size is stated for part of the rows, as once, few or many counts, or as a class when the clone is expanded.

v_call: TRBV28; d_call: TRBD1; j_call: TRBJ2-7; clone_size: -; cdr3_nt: TGTGCCAGCACTCGACAGGGGAGCTCCTACGAGCAGTACTTC; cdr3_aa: CASTRQGSSYEQYF
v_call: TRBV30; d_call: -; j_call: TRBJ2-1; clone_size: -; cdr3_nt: TGTGCCTGGCGCGGGGGCCGCGGGATTAATGAGCAGTTCTTC; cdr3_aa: CAWRGGRGINEQFF
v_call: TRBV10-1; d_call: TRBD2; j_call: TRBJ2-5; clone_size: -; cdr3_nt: TGCGCCAGCAGTGACGGCCTAGCGGGATATGGGGAAGAGACCCAGTACTTC; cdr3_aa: CASSDGLAGYGEETQYF
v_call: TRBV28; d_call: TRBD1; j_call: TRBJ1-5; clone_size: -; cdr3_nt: TGTGCCAGCAGCGGACAGGGAAGAGGCAATCAGCCCCAGCATTTT; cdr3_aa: CASSGQGRGNQPQHF
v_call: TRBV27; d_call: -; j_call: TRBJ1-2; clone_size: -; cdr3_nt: TGTGCCAGCAGTTTACGGGGTATTGATGGCTACACCTTC; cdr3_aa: CASSLRGIDGYTF
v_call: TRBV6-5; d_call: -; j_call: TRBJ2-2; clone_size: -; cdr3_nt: TGTGCCAGCAGCAGACAGTTCATCGGGGAGCTGTTTTTT; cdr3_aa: CASSRQFIGELFF
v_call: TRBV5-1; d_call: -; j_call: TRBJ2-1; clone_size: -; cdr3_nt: TGCGCCAGCAGCCCGGAGGGGATCGGGGGCCCCAATGAGCAGTTCTTC; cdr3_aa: CASSPEGIGGPNEQFF
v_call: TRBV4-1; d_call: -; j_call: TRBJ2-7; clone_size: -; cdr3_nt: TGCGCCAGCAGCCAAGGGGGCGGGATAACCTACGAGCAGTACTTC; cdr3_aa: CASSQGGGITYEQYF
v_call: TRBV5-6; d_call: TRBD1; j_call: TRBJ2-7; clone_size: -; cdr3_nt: TGTGCCAGCAGTTGGGGACAGGGGGCTTTTTTCGAGCAGTACTTC; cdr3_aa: CASSWGQGAFFEQYF
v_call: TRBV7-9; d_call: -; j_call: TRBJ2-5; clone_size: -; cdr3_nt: TGCATTGCGGGCGAGGAGTACTTC; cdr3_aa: CIAGEEYF
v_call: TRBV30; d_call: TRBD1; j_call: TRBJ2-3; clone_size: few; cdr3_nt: TGTGCCTGGAGTACGACAGGGGGTACGCAGTATTTT; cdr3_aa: CAWSTTGGTQYF
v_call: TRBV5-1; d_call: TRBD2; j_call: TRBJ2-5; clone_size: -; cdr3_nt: TGCGCCAGCAGCTCGGGACTAGCTGGGGAGACCCAGTACTTC; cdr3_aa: CASSSGLAGETQYF
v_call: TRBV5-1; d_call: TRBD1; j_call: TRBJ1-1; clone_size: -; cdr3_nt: TGCGCCAGCAGCTTGAGACAGGGGGCCCCGAACACTGAAGCTTTCTTT; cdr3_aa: CASSLRQGAPNTEAFF
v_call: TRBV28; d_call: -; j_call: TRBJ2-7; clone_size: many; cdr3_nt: TGTGCCAGCACCTCAGGGGAGTGGGGGAGCTCCTACGAGCAGTACTTC; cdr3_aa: CASTSGEWGSSYEQYF
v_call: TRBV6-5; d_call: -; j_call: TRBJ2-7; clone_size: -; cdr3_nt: TGTGCCAGCAGTTACAATCGGGGGACCCACGAGCAGTACTTC; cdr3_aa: CASSYNRGTHEQYF
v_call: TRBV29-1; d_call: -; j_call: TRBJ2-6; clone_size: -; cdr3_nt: TGCAGCGTTATGGGGAGTGGGGCCAACGTCCTGACTTTC; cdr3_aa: CSVMGSGANVLTF
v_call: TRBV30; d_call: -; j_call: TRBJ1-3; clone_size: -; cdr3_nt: TGTGCCTGGAGTGTAAGCCACTCTGGAAACACCATATATTTT; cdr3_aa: CAWSVSHSGNTIYF
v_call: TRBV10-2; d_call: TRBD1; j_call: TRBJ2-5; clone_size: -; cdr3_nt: TGCGCCAGCCGGGACAGGGCAACGCAAGAGACCCAGTACTTC; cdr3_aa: CASRDRATQETQYF
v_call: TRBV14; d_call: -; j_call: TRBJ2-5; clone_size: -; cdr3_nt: TGTGCCAGCAGCCCCGGTAACGAAGAGACCCAGTACTTC; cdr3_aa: CASSPGNEETQYF
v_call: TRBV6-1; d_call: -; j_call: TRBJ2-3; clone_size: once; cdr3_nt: TGTGCCAGCAGTGAACAGGGTCCAGATACGCAGTATTTT; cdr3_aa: CASSEQGPDTQYF
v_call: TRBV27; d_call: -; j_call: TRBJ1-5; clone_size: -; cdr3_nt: TGTGCCAGCAGTTTATCGGGGGGAAATAGCAATCAGCCCCAGCATTTT; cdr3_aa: CASSLSGGNSNQPQHF
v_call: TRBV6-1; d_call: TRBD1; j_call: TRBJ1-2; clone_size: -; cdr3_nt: TGTGCCAGCAGGACAGGGGACAACTATGGCTACACCTTC; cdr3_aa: CASRTGDNYGYTF
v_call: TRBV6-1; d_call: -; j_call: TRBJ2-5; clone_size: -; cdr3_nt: TGTGCCAGCAGTGAAGGAGGGACTGCGGAGACCCAGTACTTC; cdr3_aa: CASSEGGTAETQYF
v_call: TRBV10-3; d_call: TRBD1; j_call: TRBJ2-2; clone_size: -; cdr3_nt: TGTGCCATCAGCCCCCGGACAGGGAACACCGGGGAGCTGTTTTTT; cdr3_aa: CAISPRTGNTGELFF
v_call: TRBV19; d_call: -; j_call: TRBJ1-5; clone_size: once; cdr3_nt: TGTGCCAGTATAGGCCTTGGGGTAAATCAGCCCCAGCATTTT; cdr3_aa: CASIGLGVNQPQHF
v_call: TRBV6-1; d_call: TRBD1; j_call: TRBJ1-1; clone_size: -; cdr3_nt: TGTGCCAGCAGCGGACAGGGGACGAACACTGAAGCTTTCTTT; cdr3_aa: CASSGQGTNTEAFF
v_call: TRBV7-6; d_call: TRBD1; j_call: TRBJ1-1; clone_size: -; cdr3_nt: TGTGCCAGCAGCCTTCAGCCCGGGACAGGGACTGAAGCTTTCTTT; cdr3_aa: CASSLQPGTGTEAFF
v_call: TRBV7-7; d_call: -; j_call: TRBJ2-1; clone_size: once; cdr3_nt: TGTGCTAGCAGCTCCGGCGACAATGAGCAGTTCTTC; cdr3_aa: CASSSGDNEQFF
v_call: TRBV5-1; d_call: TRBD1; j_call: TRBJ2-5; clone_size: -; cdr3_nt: TGCGCCAGCAGCATAGAGACAGGGGGCGCGACCCAGTACTTC; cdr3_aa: CASSIETGGATQYF
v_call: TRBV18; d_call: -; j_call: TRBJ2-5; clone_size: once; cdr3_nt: TGTGCCAGCTCGCCGGGGGTACAAGAGACCCAGTACTTC; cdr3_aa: CASSPGVQETQYF
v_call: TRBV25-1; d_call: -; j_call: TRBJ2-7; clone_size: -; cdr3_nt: TGTGCCAGCAGTGAATTGGGATACGAGCAGTACTTC; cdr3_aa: CASSELGYEQYF
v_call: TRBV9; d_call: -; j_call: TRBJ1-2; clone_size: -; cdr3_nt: TGTGCCAGCAGCGTCGGGACGGCCCCATTTAGGTATGGCTACACCTTC; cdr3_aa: CASSVGTAPFRYGYTF
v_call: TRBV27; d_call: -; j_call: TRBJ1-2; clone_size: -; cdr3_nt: TGTGCCAGCAGTTTAGGCCCCTTCTTAACAGGGTTCAATGGCTACACCTTC; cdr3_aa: CASSLGPFLTGFNGYTF
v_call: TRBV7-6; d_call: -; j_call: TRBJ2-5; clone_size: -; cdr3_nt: TGTGCCAGCAGCTTAGCATTTTGGGAGGGGGCATGGGAGACCCAGTACTTC; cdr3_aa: CASSLAFWEGAWETQYF
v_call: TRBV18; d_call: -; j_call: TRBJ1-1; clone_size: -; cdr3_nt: TGTGCCGGATCAGAGTCGTCAGGGAACACTGAAGCTTTCTTT; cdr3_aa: CAGSESSGNTEAFF
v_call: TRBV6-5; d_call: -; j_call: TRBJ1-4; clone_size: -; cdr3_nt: TGTGCCAGCAGTTACTTAGGGCAGGTATATGAAAAACTGTTTTTT; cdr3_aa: CASSYLGQVYEKLFF
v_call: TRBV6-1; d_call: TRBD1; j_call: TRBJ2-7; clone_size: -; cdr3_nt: TGTGCCAGCAGTGAAAATTTTATTGGGACAGGGGATAGGGAGCAGTACTTC; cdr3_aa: CASSENFIGTGDREQYF
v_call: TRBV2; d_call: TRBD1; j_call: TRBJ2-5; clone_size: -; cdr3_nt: TGTGCCAGCGGGGCCGACAGGGCGCAAGAGACCCAGTACTTC; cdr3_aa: CASGADRAQETQYF
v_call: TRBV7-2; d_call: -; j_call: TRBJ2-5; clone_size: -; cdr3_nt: TGTGCCAGCAGCTTTGGGGTACAAGAGACCCAGTACTTC; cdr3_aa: CASSFGVQETQYF
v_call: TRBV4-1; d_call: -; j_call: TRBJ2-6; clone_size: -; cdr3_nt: TGCGCCAGCAGCCATGGTAGCGCAAGCTCTGGGGCCAACGTCCTGACTTTC; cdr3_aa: CASSHGSASSGANVLTF
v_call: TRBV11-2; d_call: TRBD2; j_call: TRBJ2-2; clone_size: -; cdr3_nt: TGTGCCAGCATTACCGGGACTAGCGGGAGAAGGGGGGAGCTGTTTTTT; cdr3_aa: CASITGTSGRRGELFF
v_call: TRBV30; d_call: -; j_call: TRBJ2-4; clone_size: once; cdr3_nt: TGTGCCTGGACCCTGGACAGCAAAAACATTCAGTACTTC; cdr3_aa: CAWTLDSKNIQYF
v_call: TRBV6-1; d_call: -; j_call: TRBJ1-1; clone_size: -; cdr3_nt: TGTGCCAGCAGGGTCGACATGCTTAACACTGAAGCTTTCTTT; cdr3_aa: CASRVDMLNTEAFF
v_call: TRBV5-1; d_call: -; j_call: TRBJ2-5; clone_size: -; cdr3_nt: TGCGCCAGCAGCCCTAGAGGAGGGCAGAAACAAGAGACCCAGTACTTC; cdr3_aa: CASSPRGGQKQETQYF
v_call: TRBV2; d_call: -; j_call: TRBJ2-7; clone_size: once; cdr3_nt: TGTGCCAGCAGTGAAAAAGAGCAGTACTTC; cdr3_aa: CASSEKEQYF
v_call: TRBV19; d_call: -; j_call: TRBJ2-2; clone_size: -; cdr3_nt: TGTGCCAGTAGTCTTTGGGACCGAGGGACCGGGGAGCTGTTTTTT; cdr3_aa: CASSLWDRGTGELFF
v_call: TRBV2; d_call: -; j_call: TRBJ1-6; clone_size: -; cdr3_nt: TGTGCCAGCAGTCGTTCAATACTTAATTCACCCCTCCACTTT; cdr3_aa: CASSRSILNSPLHF
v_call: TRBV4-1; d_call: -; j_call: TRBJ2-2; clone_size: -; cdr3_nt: TGCGCCAGCAGCCAGGATAGCGACCGGTTTCTTACCGGGGAGCTGTTTTTT; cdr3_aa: CASSQDSDRFLTGELFF
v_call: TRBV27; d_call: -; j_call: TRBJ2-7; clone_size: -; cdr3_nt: TGTGCCAGAACCCCCGGCTTGATTTTTAGTGGAACCTACGAGCAGTACTTC; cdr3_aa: CARTPGLIFSGTYEQYF
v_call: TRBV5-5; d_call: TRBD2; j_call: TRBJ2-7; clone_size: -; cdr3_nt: TGTGCCAGCAGCTTGAATTGGCTAGCGGGAGCCCACGAGCAGTACTTC; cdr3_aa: CASSLNWLAGAHEQYF
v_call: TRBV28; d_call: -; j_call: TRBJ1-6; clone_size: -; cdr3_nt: TGTGCCAGCAGTTCAGGGCAGGGTTCACCCCTCCACTTT; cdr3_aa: CASSSGQGSPLHF
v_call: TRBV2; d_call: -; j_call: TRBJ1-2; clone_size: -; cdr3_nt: TGTGCCAGCAGTGAAGCGCGAGTGGGTGGCTACACCTTC; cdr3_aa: CASSEARVGGYTF
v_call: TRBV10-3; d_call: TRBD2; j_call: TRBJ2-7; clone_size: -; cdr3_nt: TGTGCCATCAGTGAGTTTAACGAGCGGGAGGTACCCTACGAGCAGTACTTC; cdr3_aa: CAISEFNEREVPYEQYF
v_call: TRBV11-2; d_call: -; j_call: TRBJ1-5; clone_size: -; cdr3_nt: TGTGCCAGCAGCTTAGATCACAGGAATAGCAATCAGCCCCAGCATTTT; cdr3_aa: CASSLDHRNSNQPQHF
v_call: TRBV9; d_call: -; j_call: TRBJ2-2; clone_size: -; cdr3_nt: TGTGCCAGCAGCGTTGTGTCGGCCACCGGGGAGCTGTTTTTT; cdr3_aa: CASSVVSATGELFF
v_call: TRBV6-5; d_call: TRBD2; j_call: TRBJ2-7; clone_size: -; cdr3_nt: TGTGCCAGCAGTTATGGGACTAGCGGACTCTACGAGCAGTACTTC; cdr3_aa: CASSYGTSGLYEQYF